What follows are 23 T cell receptor beta chains derived from one specimen sequenced in a study of CD8 T cells in ankylosing spondylitis. TCRdb redid the calling of the 5' RACE reads with MiXCR, one entry per CDR3 protein. Among around 280,000 distinct CDR3 sequences listed, roughly 20% were seen once. The sequenced material came from blood, either unsorted or a sorted T cell fraction (not recorded which). Receptor source: a male donor with ankylosing spondylitis or in good health (not recorded which).

This clonotype has at least ten counts. The rearrangement links TRBV5-1 to TRBJ1-2, with 7 positions matching TRBD1. The length of the CDR3 is 13 residues. CDR1 is SGHRS and CDR2 is YFSETQ in the germline V gene. V was clipped by 3 bases and J by 2 bases; unmatched bases: 1. CDR3 nucleotides: TGCGCCAGCAGCTCGGGACAGAACTATGGCTACACCTTC. The encoded protein is CASSSGQNYGYTF.

This clonotype was recorded a few times. This chain joins TRBV5-1 and TRBJ2-1, with 11 bases aligning to TRBD2. The CDR3 extends over 16 amino acids. The V and J ends lost 3 bases and 9 bases, in that order; junction bases with no gene match: 11. In germline, CDR1 is SGHRS, CDR2 YFSETQ. Here the CDR3 reads CASSWKPTSGTGEQFF. The CDR3, as DNA: TGCGCCAGCAGCTGGAAGCCGACTAGCGGGACTGGTGAGCAGTTCTTC.

The rearrangement uses TRBV12-3 or TRBV12-4 and TRBJ1-1; D is unclear. CDR3 length equals 12 residues. The V end was cut by 6 bases, the J end by 11 bases, with 16 bases between. CDR3 region: CASRSLGGEAFF. The CDR3 DNA sequence: TGTGCCAGCAGGTCGTTGGGTGGTGAGGCTTTCTTT.

This clonotype was detected many times. This chain joins TRBV7-6 and TRBJ1-5, with 7 bases identical to TRBD1. V lost 1 base to trimming and J lost 0 bases; unmatched junction nucleotides: 3. Germline CDR1 SGHVS, CDR2 FNYEAQ. The CDR3 spans 16 residues. The CDR3 DNA reads as TGTGCCAGCAGCTTAGGGGGACAGTTTAGCAATCAGCCCCAGCATTTT. Protein product: CASSLGGQFSNQPQHF.

This clonotype was seen a few times. The chain uses TRBV6-2 or TRBV6-3 and TRBJ2-3; the D is unclear. The CDR3 consists of 13 residues. Germline CDR1 and CDR2: MNHEY and SVGEGT. V was cut by 2 bases and J by 4 bases, with 7 bases left in between. CDR3 protein: CASSYGPADTQYF. As DNA, the CDR3 is TGTGCCAGCAGTTACGGACCGGCAGATACGCAGTATTTT.

This clonotype occurred many times. The V gene is TRBV27, the J gene TRBJ2-2; D gene unclear. V shed 1 base and J shed 5 bases, with 8 bases lying between them. This CDR3 spans 14 amino acids. Germline V CDR1 and CDR2: MNHEY, SMNVEV (reference sequence). The CDR3 bases are TGTGCCAGCAGTTTATTGGGCGGAACCGGGGAGCTGTTTTTT. Residues: CASSLLGGTGELFF.

Ten or more counts support this clonotype. The gene calls are TRBV5-5 and TRBJ2-7, with 10 nucleotides matching TRBD1. CDR1 SGHKS and CDR2 YYEKEE come from the germline V gene (reference sequence). Germline trimming cut 0 bases from V and 3 bases from J; bases unmatched to any gene: 0. There are 14 residues in the CDR3. The CDR3 loop reads CASSLGTGGYEQYV. The DNA for the CDR3 is TGTGCCAGCAGCTTGGGGACAGGGGGCTACGAGCAGTACGTC.

In this sample, this clonotype turned up many times. The CDR3 sequence is CSVEHYNEQFF. The CDR3 DNA follows: TGCAGCGTTGAACATTACAATGAGCAGTTCTTC. This chain connects TRBV29-1 to TRBJ2-1; D remains ambiguous. V shed 2 bases and J shed 4 bases, with 3 bases lying between them. Germline assignment: CDR1 SQVTM and CDR2 ANQGSEA. CDR3 length: 11 residues.

The chain employs TRBV29-1 and TRBJ2-7, with D possibly called TRBD1 or TRBD2 (5 bases each). This CDR3 spans 15 amino acids. The V gene's germline CDR1 is SQVTM and CDR2 ANQGSEA. Trimming removed 3 bases from V and 3 bases from J, with 18 bases in between. The chain's CDR3 is CSVDWGSPSHYEQYV. The CDR3, as DNA: TGCAGCGTTGATTGGGGGAGTCCCTCCCACTACGAGCAGTACGTC.

V gene TRBV27 combines with J gene TRBJ2-7; D call uncertain. The germline V gene has CDR1 MNHEY and CDR2 SMNVEV (reference sequence). The V end was cut by 2 bases, the J end by 3 bases, with 5 bases between. The CDR3 extends over 12 amino acids. CDR3 protein: CASSLASYEQYV. The CDR3 DNA reads TGTGCCAGCAGTTTAGCTAGCTACGAGCAGTACGTC.

This clonotype was observed a few times. The genes are TRBV21-1 and TRBJ2-7; the table's D call TRBD2 went unverified against the DNA. TRBV21-1 constitutes a pseudogene. The CDR3 length is 15 residues. CDR3 sequence: CASSKIGLVIYEQYV. The DNA for the CDR3 is TGTGCCAGCAGCAAAATCGGACTAGTAATTTACGAGCAGTACGTC.

This clonotype was recorded at least ten times. This sequence joins TRBV29-1 and TRBJ2-4, with D possibly TRBD1 on 6 matching bases. The germline V gene encodes CDR1 SQVTM and CDR2 ANQGSEA. V gave up 7 bases and J gave up 14 bases, with 18 bases separating them. The CDR3 sequence is 11 residues long. The CDR3 loop reads CSAYETGTKYF. The CDR3 DNA sequence: TGCAGCGCCTACGAGACAGGCACCAAGTACTTC.

The chain links TRBV27 to TRBJ2-4, with D perhaps matching TRBD2 (7 bases). The V gene's germline CDR1 is MNHEY and CDR2 SMNVEV (reference sequence). Deletions cut 2 bases from V and 5 bases from J, with 10 bases between. This CDR3 has 14 residues. The CDR3 sequence is CASSLKGGENIQYF. For the CDR3, the DNA is TGTGCCAGCAGTTTAAAGGGGGGGGAAAACATTCAGTACTTC.

In DNA form, the CDR3 reads TGTGCCAGCAGCGTGGGACAGGCGCAGCCCCAGCATTTT. This encodes CASSVGQAQPQHF. The chain employs TRBV7-9 and TRBJ1-5, with TRBD1 matching over 8 bases. Germline V lookup: CDR1 SEHNR, CDR2 FQNEAQ (reference sequence). The junction had 4 bases not matched to a gene; V was cut back by 5 bases and J by 7 bases. There are 13 residues in the CDR3.

There are a few counts of this clonotype. The chain joins TRBV5-1 to TRBJ2-1; 8 bases line up with TRBD2. J lost 10 bases, V lost 0 bases, and 12 bases had no gene match. The CDR3 runs 16 residues. CDR1 SGHRS and CDR2 YFSETQ come from the germline V gene. CDR3 region: CASSLGPSGPSGEQFF. CDR3 DNA sequence: TGCGCCAGCAGCTTGGGACCTAGCGGGCCCTCGGGAGAGCAGTTCTTC.

The genes are TRBV12-3 or TRBV12-4 and TRBJ2-2, with a tentative D call TRBD2 (6 bases). V was pared by 4 bases and J by 4 bases, with 13 bases between. This CDR3 is built from 15 residues. CDR3 region: CASSYGSQATGELFF. The CDR3 coding sequence is TGTGCCAGCAGTTACGGGAGCCAGGCCACCGGGGAGCTGTTTTTT.

This chain uses TRBV28 with TRBJ2-7, with 7 positions matching TRBD2. The CDR3 has 14 amino acids. J lost 6 bases, V lost 6 bases, and 11 bases had no gene match. Germline V gene data show CDR1 as MDHEN and CDR2 as SYDVKM. CDR3 coding DNA: TGTGCCAGCAGCCCTGGACTAGGAAGTAGCGAGCAGTACGTC. This encodes CASSPGLGSSEQYV.

A few counts support this clonotype. The chain carries TRBV20-1 and TRBJ1-2, with 8 bases that match TRBD1. The V gene's germline CDR1 is DFQATT and CDR2 SNEGSKA (reference sequence). With V trimmed by 0 bases and J by 5 bases, 8 bases remained unmatched. This CDR3 is 15 amino acids long. In DNA form, the CDR3 reads TGCAGTGCTAGAGATCAAGCAGGGGGCGCGTATGGCTACACCTTC. Protein: CSARDQAGGAYGYTF.

This chain links TRBV2 with TRBJ2-3; D unclear. V lost 8 bases and J lost 7, with 7 bases in between. CDR3 size: 10 residues. Germline CDR1 is SNHLY and CDR2 is FYNNEI. CDR3 region: CASDNNTQYF. Written as DNA, the CDR3 is TGTGCCAGCGATAACAATACGCAGTATTTT.

A few counts support this clonotype. This chain uses TRBV14 with TRBJ2-3; D gene ambiguous. In germline, CDR1 is SGHDN, CDR2 FVKESK. Trimming cost V 2 bases and J 0 bases, with 9 bases left between them. This CDR3 has 15 residues. For the CDR3, the DNA is TGTGCCAGCAGCCAAAGCAAAGGTAGCACAGATACGCAGTATTTT. It translates to CASSQSKGSTDTQYF.

This clonotype occurred a few times. The chain links TRBV5-1 to TRBJ2-3, with D possibly TRBD1 on 6 matching bases. This CDR3 contains 13 residues. The V end was cut by 6 bases, the J end by 6 bases, with 14 bases between. The germline V gene encodes CDR1 SGHRS and CDR2 YFSETQ. The CDR3 nucleotides read TGCGCCAGCACCCCGACGAGGGGGGATACGCAGTATTTT. Amino acid sequence: CASTPTRGDTQYF.

This clonotype showed up just a few times. The genes are TRBV29-1 and TRBJ1-1, with 7 bases matching TRBD1. Per the germline V gene, CDR1 is SQVTM and CDR2 is ANQGSEA. The CDR3 length is 14 residues. V lost 2 bases to trimming and J lost 1 base; unmatched junction nucleotides: 4. CDR3 loop: CSVETGQWNTEAFF. The CDR3 DNA follows: TGCAGCGTTGAAACGGGACAGTGGAACACTGAAGCTTTCTTT.

The chain is built from TRBV11-3 and TRBJ2-1; D remains ambiguous. Germline V gene sequence: CDR1 SGHNT, CDR2 YENEEA. Trimming left V 0 bases short and J 6 bases short, with 15 bases between. The CDR3 spans 16 residues. The CDR3 loop is CASSLDPSLGGNEQFF. The DNA of the CDR3 is TGTGCCAGCAGCTTAGATCCGTCCCTCGGCGGCAATGAGCAGTTCTTC.